This T cell receptor beta chain was recovered during a study of blood T cells in healthy people across ages. General observations from the study: Expanded clonotype shifts may have been confounded, as the donors had an unknown CMV status. Comparison with aged donors showed that long-lived donors had more naive CD4+ cells and higher diversity.

This clonotype came up a few times. The antigen is undetermined. The use of a sample-barcoded 5' primer and a J-beta primer mix characterized a second PCR of roughly 6 to 11 cycles. TCRdb redid the calling of the 5' RACE reads with MiXCR, one entry per CDR3 protein. The sample has approximately 1.5 million distinct CDR3 sequences, 42% seen once. Each donor was a healthy Caucasian individual from Russia, aged roughly 6 to 90. They isolated at least 7 million PBMCs from each sample. The sequenced sample was blood. The source of this sequence is a woman under 30 in good health.

CDR3 residues: CATSPGAYKQYF. The CDR3 bases are TGTGCCACCTCCCCCGGGGCCTACAAGCAGTACTTC. The chain combines TRBV3-1 with TRBJ2-4, with D perhaps TRBD1 or TRBD2 (5 bases each). The CDR3 length is 12 residues. The V gene's germline CDR1 is LGHDT and CDR2 YNNKEL (reference sequence). The V gene lost 10 bases and the J gene lost 13 bases, with 20 bases spanning the gap.